This TCR beta chain appears in the sequencing data of a study of OX40 agonist ivuxolimab in advanced cancers. Regarding the research as a whole: Ivuxolimab, which targeted the costimulatory receptor OX40 (CD134), was an agonistic, fully human IgG2 monoclonal antibody. Intravenous ivuxolimab was administered to patients every 2 weeks at six dose levels: 0.01, 0.1, 0.3, 1.5, 3 and 10 mg/kg. Of the 52 patients in dose escalation, some 20 had hepatocellular carcinoma, approximately 15 had melanoma, 9 had renal cell carcinoma and 9 had head and neck cancer. In the dose-escalation cohort, around four fifths of patients were male, and the mean age was 60 years with a range of roughly 23 to 79. Patients were allowed to have had prior anti-PD-1, anti-PD-L1 or anti-CTLA-4 therapy, and approximately 40% of the dose-escalation patients had been treated with checkpoint inhibitors. Partial responses occurred in three dose-escalation patients, of whom one had hepatocellular carcinoma and two had cutaneous melanoma. The purpose of peripheral TCRbeta sequencing was to test whether ivuxolimab changed TCR sequence diversity and led to clonal T-cell expansion. The monotherapy dose-escalation portion (N ≈ 50 patients) of the phase I ivuxolimab trial is reported in the paper.

Taken from cysteine to phenylalanine, the CDR3 has 14 residues. This entry keeps only the CDR3 DNA: 42 bases, framed from base 1. A distance of 11 bases separates the germline ends of V and J, which lose 4 bases and 4 bases respectively. The CDR1 and CDR2 encoded by the germline V gene are SGHVS and FQNEAQ. Patients with a history of autoimmune disease or receiving systemic immunosuppression were excluded from the trial. Peripheral blood for TCR sequencing was drawn from every dose cohort at baseline, at cycle 4 day 1 and at cycle 7 day 1. Samples were obtained from an open-label, multicenter, first-in-human phase I dose-escalation trial of ivuxolimab. Adults with locally advanced or metastatic head and neck squamous cell, hepatocellular, melanoma or renal cell carcinoma were enrolled in the trial. Before TCR sequencing, CD4+ T cells and CD8+ T cells were sorted from peripheral blood as separate populations.

Genomic DNA was isolated from the sorted cells so that the TCRbeta CDR3 region could be sequenced. The immunoSEQ Assay was used to sequence the TCRbeta CDR3 regions. TCRdb carries this immuneACCESS record with in-frame sequences only. Its versions omit some clonotypes, under half of them owing to an unresolved V gene in the studies checked, with the rest unexplained. The sample includes tens of thousands of clones, with 85% to 90% observed a single time. The ten biggest clones cover approximately 6% of the sample. On the study overall, not on this receptor specifically: After ivuxolimab, more expanded clones were found on average in CD8+ T cells than in CD4+ T cells. The antigen specificity of the clonally expanded peripheral T cells was not determined. Low levels of normalized T-cell clonal expansion were also shown by some nonresponding patients. Clonal expansion of both CD4+ and CD8+ blood T cells was observed from baseline to week 6 at doses 0.1 to 3.0 mg/kg. Partial responders in the 0.1-3.0 mg/kg groups had among the lowest normalized peripheral clonal expansion, especially among CD8+ T cells.

Notes on this clone: Its antigen is unknown. No much larger clone exists at a distance of one base, and base qualities are not known.

The V and J genes are TRBV7-8 and TRBJ1-3; D gene: possibly TRBD1, on 6 matching bases. The origin of this receptor is an adult with an advanced solid tumor such as melanoma, head and neck, liver or kidney cancer. The input for sequencing was CD4+ or CD8+ T cells sorted from blood, taken in a trial of the OX40 agonist ivuxolimab. In nucleotide form, the sequence is TGTGCCAGCAGCTCCACAGGGTTGGGAAACACCATATATTTT. This codes for CASSSTGLGNTIYF.